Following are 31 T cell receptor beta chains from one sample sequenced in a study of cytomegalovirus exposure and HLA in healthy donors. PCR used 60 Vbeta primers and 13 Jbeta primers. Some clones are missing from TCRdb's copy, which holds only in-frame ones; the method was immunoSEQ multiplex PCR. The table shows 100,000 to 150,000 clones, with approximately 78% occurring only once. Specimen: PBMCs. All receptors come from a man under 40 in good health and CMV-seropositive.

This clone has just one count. In DNA form, the CDR3 reads TGTGCCAGCAGCCCCGGGACAGGGACAGATACGCAGTATTTT. As protein: CASSPGTGTDTQYF. The chain carries TRBV6-6 and TRBJ2-3, with 9 bases lining up with TRBD1. Unmatched junction bases numbered 4, after V lost 6 bases and J lost 3 bases. Germline lookup yields CDR1 MNHNY and CDR2 SVGAGI (reference sequence). The CDR3 length is 14 residues.

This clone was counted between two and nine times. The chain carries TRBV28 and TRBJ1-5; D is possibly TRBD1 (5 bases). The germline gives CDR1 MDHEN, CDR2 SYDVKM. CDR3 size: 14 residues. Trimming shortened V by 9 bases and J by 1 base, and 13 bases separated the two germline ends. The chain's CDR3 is CASGPGGSNQPQHF. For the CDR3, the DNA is TGTGCCAGTGGCCCGGGGGGGAGCAATCAGCCCCAGCATTTT.

The CDR3 is CASSQDSGTYNEQFF. For the CDR3, the DNA is TGTGCCAGCAGCCAAGATAGCGGAACCTACAATGAGCAGTTCTTC. This chain links TRBV4-2 with TRBJ2-1; D might be TRBD2 (6 bases). This CDR3 is built from 15 residues. The V gene's germline CDR1 is LGHNA and CDR2 YNFKEQ. V dropped 0 bases and J dropped 2 bases, with 8 bases sitting between them.

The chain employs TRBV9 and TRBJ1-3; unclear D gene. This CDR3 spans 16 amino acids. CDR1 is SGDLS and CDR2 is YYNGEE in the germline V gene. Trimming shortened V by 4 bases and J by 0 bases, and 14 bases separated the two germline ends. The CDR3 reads CASSPNYFSSGNTIYF. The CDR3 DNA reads TGTGCCAGCAGCCCAAATTACTTCTCCTCTGGAAACACCATATATTTT.

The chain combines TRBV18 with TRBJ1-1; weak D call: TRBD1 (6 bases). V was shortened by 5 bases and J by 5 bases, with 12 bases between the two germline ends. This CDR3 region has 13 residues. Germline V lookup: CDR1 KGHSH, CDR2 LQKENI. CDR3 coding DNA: TGTGCCAGCTCAACAGGGTCGGGAACTGAAGCTTTCTTT. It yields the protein CASSTGSGTEAFF.

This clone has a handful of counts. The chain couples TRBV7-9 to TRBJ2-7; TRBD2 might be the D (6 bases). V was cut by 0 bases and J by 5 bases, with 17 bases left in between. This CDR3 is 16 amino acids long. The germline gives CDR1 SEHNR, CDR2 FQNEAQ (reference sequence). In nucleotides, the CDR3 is TGTGCCAGCAGCTTAGCGGTCACTAGCAAAGCCCACGAGCAGTACTTC. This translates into CASSLAVTSKAHEQYF.

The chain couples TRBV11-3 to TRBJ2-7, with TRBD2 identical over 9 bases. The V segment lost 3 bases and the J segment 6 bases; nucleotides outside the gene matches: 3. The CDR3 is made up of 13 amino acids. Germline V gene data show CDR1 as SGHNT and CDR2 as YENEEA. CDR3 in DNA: TGTGCCAGCAGCTTTAGCGGGAGAGGCGAGCAGTACTTC. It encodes CASSFSGRGEQYF.

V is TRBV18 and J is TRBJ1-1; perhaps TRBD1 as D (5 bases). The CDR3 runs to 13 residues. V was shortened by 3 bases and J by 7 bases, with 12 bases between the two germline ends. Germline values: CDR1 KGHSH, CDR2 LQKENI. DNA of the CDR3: TGTGCCAGCTCACCGGGGGAGGGTTATGAAGCTTTCTTT. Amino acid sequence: CASSPGEGYEAFF.

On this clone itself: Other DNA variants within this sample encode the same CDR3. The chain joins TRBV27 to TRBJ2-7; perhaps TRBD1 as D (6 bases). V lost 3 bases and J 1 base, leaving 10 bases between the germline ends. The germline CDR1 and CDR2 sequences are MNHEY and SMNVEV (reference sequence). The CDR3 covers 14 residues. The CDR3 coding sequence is TGTGCCAGCAGTTTCCTTGGACAGTCCTACGAGCAGTACTTC. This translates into CASSFLGQSYEQYF.

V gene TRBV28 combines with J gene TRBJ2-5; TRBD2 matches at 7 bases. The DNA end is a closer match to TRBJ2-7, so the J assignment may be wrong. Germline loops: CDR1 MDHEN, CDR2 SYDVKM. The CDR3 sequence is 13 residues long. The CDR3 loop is CASWEGNSYEQYF. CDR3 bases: TGTGCCAGTTGGGAGGGGAACTCCTACGAGCAGTACTTC.

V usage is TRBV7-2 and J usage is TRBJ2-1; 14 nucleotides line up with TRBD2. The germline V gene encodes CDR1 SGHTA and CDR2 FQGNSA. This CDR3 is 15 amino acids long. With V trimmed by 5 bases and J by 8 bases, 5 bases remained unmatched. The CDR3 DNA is TGTGCCAGCAGCATCGGGACTAGCGGGAGCTATGAGCAGTTCTTC. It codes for CASSIGTSGSYEQFF.

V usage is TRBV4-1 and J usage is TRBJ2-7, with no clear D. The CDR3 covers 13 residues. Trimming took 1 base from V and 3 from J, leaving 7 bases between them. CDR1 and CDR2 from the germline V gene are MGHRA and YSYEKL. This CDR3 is CASSQGANYEQYF. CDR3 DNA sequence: TGCGCCAGCAGCCAAGGAGCAAACTACGAGCAGTACTTC.

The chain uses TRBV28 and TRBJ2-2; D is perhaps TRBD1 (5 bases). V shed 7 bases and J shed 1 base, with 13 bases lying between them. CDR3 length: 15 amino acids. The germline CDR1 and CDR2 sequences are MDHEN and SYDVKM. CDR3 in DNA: TGTGCCAGCACCCTCAGGACACAGAACACCGGGGAGCTGTTTTTT. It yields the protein CASTLRTQNTGELFF.

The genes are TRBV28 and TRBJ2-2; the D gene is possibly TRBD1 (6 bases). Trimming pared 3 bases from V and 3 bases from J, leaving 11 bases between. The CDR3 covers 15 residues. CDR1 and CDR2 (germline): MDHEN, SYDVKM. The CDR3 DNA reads TGTGCCAGCAGTTTTTCGGACAGTTACACCGGGGAGCTGTTTTTT. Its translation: CASSFSDSYTGELFF. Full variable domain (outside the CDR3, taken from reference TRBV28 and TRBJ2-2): DVKVTQSSRYLVKRTGEKVFLECVQDMDHENMFWYRQDPGLGLRLIYFSYDVKMKEKGDIPEGYSVSREKKERFSLILESASTNQTSMYLCASSFSDSYTGELFFGEGSRLTVL.

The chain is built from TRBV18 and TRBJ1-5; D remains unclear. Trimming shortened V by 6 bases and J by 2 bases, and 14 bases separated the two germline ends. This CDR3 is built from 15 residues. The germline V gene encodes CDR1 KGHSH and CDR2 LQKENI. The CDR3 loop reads CASSRPGSGNQPQHF. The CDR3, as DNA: TGTGCCAGCTCCCGACCGGGTTCGGGCAATCAGCCCCAGCATTTT.

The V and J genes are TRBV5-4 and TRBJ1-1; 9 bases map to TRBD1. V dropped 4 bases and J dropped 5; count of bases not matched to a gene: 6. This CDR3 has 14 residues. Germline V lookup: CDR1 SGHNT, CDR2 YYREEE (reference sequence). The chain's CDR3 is CASSIRDRETEAFF. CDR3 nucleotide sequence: TGTGCCAGCAGCATTCGGGACAGGGAAACTGAAGCTTTCTTT.

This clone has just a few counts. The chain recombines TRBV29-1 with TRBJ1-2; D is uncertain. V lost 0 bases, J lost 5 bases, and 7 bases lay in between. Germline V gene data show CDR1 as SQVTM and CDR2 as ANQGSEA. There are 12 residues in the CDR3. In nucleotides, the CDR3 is TGCAGCGTTGAAGAACGGAGTTATGGCTACACCTTC. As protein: CSVEERSYGYTF.

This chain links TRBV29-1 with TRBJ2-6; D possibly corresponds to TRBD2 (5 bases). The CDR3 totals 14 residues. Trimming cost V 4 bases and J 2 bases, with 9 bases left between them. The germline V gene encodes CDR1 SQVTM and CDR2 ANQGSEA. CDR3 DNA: TGCAGCGTTGTCGGACTTGCTGGGGCCAACGTCCTGACTTTC. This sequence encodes CSVVGLAGANVLTF. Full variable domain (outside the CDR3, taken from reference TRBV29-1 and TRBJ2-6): SAVISQKPSRDICQRGTSLTIQCQVDSQVTMMFWYRQQPGQSLTLIATANQGSEATYESGFVIDKFPISRPNLTFSTLTVSNMSPEDSSIYLCSVVGLAGANVLTFGAGSRLTVL.

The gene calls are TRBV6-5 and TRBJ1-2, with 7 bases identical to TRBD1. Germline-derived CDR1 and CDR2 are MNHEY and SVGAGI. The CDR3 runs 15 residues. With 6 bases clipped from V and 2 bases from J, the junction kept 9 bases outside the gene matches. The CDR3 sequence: CASRGAGQNNYGYTF. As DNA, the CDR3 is TGTGCCAGCAGGGGGGCGGGACAGAACAACTATGGCTACACCTTC.

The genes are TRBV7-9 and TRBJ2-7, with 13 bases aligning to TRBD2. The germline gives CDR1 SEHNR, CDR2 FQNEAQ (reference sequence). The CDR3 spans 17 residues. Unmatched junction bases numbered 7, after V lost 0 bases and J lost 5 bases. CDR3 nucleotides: TGTGCCAGCAGCTTAGCGGGACTAGCGGGGCCCCTAGACGAGCAGTACTTC. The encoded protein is CASSLAGLAGPLDEQYF.

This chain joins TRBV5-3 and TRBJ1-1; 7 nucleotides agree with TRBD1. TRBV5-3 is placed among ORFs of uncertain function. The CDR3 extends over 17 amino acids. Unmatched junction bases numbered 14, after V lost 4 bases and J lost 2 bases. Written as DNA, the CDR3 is TGTGCCAGAAGCATCCGGGACAGCAGGGACAAAAACACTGAAGCTTTCTTT. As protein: CARSIRDSRDKNTEAFF.

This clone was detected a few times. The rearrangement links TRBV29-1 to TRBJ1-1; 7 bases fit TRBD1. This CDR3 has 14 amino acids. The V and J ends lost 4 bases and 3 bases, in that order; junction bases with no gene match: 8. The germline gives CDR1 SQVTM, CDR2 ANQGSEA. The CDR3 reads CSVGQGGLDTEAFF. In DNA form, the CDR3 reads TGCAGCGTTGGACAGGGAGGTTTAGACACTGAAGCTTTCTTT.

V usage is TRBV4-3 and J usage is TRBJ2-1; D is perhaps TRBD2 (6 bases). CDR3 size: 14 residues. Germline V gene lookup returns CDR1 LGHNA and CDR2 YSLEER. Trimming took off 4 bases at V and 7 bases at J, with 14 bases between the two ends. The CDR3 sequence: CASSPWAEGNEQFF. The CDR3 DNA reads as TGCGCCAGCAGCCCCTGGGCGGAGGGGAATGAGCAGTTCTTC.

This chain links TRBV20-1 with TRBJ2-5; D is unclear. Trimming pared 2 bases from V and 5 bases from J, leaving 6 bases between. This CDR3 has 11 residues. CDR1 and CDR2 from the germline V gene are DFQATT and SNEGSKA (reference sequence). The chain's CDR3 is CSARPGETQYF. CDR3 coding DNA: TGCAGTGCTAGACCCGGGGAGACCCAGTACTTC.

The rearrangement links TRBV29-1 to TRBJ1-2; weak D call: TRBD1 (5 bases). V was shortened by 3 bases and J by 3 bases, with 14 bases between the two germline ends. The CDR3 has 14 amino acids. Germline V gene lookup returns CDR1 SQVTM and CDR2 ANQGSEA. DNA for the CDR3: TGCAGCGTTGACTTCCAACAGGCGCACTATGGCTACACCTTC. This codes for CSVDFQQAHYGYTF.

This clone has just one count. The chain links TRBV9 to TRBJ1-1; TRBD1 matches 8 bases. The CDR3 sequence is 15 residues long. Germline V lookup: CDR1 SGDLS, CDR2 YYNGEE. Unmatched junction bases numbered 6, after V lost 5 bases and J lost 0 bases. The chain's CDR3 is CASSARDRLNTEAFF. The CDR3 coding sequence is TGTGCCAGCAGTGCAAGGGACAGGCTGAACACTGAAGCTTTCTTT.

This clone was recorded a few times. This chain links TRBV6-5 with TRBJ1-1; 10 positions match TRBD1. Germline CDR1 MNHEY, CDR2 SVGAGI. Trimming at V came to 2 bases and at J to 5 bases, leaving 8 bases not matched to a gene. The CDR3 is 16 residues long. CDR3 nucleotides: TGTGCCAGCAGTTACCGACAGGGGACAGGGGTTACTGAAGCTTTCTTT. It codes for CASSYRQGTGVTEAFF.

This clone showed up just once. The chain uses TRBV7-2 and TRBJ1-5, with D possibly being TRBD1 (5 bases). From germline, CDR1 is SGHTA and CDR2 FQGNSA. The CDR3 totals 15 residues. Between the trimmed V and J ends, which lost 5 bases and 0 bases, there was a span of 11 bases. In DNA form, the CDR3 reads TGTGCCAGCAGCCACGGGGGATATAGCAATCAGCCCCAGCATTTT. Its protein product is CASSHGGYSNQPQHF.

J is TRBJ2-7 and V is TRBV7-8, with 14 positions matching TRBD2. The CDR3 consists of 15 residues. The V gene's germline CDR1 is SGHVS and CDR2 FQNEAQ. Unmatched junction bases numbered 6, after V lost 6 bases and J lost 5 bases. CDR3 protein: CASRLGTSGSHEQYF. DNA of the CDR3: TGTGCCAGCAGGTTGGGGACTAGCGGGAGCCACGAGCAGTACTTC.

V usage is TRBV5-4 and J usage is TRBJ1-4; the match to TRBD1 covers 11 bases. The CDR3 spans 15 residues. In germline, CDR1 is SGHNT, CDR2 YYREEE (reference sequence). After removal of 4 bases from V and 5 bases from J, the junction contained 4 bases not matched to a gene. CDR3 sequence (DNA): TGTGCCAGCAGCGTCCGGGACAGGGGGAATGAAAAACTGTTTTTT. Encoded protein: CASSVRDRGNEKLFF.

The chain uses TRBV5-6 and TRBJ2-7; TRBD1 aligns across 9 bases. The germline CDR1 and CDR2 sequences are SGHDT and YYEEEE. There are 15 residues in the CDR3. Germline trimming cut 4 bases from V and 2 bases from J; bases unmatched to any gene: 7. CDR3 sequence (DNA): TGTGCCAGCAGCCCGACTCGGGACAGGGCCTACGAGCAGTACTTC. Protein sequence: CASSPTRDRAYEQYF.